This record covers a single TCR beta chain. Its specificity is not known. The record originates from a study of cytomegalovirus exposure and HLA in healthy donors. Findings and limits, study-wide: Later, an analysis found that TCR clusters from the first cohort tended to co-occur in the 120 or so validation repertoires. Researchers reported that a few CMV-associated chains were confirmed in vitro as CMV antigen-specific. Cytomegalovirus-associated status was assigned to roughly 160 TCR beta chains.

Libraries were prepared by immunoSEQ multiplex PCR; TCRdb keeps only in-frame clonotypes and omits some of them. The table shows around 160,000 clones, with approximately 84% occurring only once. Germline lookup yields CDR1 ENHRY and CDR2 SYGVKD. This CDR3 comprises 15 residues. V gave up 2 bases and J gave up 7 bases; unmatched junction bases: 5. The receptor's source is a man younger than 40 in good health and CMV-seropositive. The chain employs TRBV10-3 and TRBJ1-5, with TRBD1 matching over 10 bases. Sequenced material: PBMCs. CDR3 loop: CAISEPRTGGQPQHF. The DNA of the CDR3 is TGTGCCATCAGTGAGCCAAGGACAGGGGGGCAGCCCCAGCATTTT.